The 30 T cell receptor beta chains presented below share a single source sample, sequenced in a study of T cells in Graves' hyperthyroidism and ophthalmopathy. RNA transcripts served as the template for amplifying TCR beta CDR3 regions. Carried out on the TCR CDR3, a first-round RT-PCR used the HTBI primer set. Each CDR3 protein is one row after TCRdb ran MiXCR on the multiplex PCR reads. This table holds approximately 380,000 distinct CDR3 sequences, approximately 18% found once. Sequencing was done on a sample of blood. These receptors were obtained from a man aged 18 to 29 with Graves' ophthalmopathy.

This clonotype was observed many times. This sequence joins TRBV28 and TRBJ1-2, with 9 positions matching TRBD1. The V and J ends lost 3 bases and 7 bases, in that order; junction bases with no gene match: 6. The CDR3 covers 14 residues. Germline V lookup: CDR1 MDHEN, CDR2 SYDVKM. CDR3 DNA sequence: TGTGCCAGCAGTTTCCCGGACAGGGGAGGTGGCTACACCTTC. This translates into CASSFPDRGGGYTF.

This chain uses TRBV18 with TRBJ1-6; TRBD1 is a possible D gene (5 bases). From germline, CDR1 is KGHSH and CDR2 LQKENI. CDR3 length: 15 residues. Trimming removed 2 bases at V and 10 bases at J, with 15 bases between. The DNA of the CDR3 is TGTGCCAGCTCACCAGTCGGGAGGGGAGCATCACCCCTCCACTTT. This gives the protein CASSPVGRGASPLHF.

In this sample, this clonotype turned up many times. The chain combines TRBV12-3 or TRBV12-4 with TRBJ2-2; D gene ambiguous. The length of the CDR3 is 15 residues. V shed 7 bases and J shed 2 bases, with 14 bases lying between them. CDR3 DNA: TGTGCCAGCACCGATAAGGCCAGCAACACCGGGGAGCTGTTTTTT. The encoded protein is CASTDKASNTGELFF.

This clonotype was counted many times. The gene calls are TRBV3-1 and TRBJ2-3; possible D gene TRBD2, 6 bases. The CDR3 runs to 14 residues. The V end lost 5 bases, the J end lost 1 base, and 10 bases lay between the germline ends. Germline assignment: CDR1 LGHDT and CDR2 YNNKEL (reference sequence). CDR3 region: CASSYSSGTDTQYF. The CDR3 DNA is TGTGCCAGCAGCTATTCTAGCGGCACAGATACGCAGTATTTT.

This chain uses TRBV10-3 with TRBJ2-5; 8 nucleotides agree with TRBD2. CDR1 is ENHRY and CDR2 is SYGVKD in the germline V gene. The CDR3 is made up of 11 amino acids. After removal of 9 bases from V and 3 bases from J, the junction contained 0 bases not matched to a gene. The CDR3 is CAIAGEETQYF. The CDR3 DNA is TGTGCCATAGCGGGAGAAGAGACCCAGTACTTC.

The chain links TRBV14 to TRBJ1-2, with D uncertain. V gave up 0 bases and J gave up 4 bases, with 15 bases separating them. This CDR3 has 16 amino acids. Germline CDR1 is SGHDN and CDR2 is FVKESK. The CDR3 here is CASSQEGWGSSYGYTF. The DNA of the CDR3 is TGTGCCAGCAGCCAAGAAGGATGGGGATCTAGCTATGGCTACACCTTC.

This chain connects TRBV2 to TRBJ1-6; D is ambiguous. CDR1 is SNHLY and CDR2 is FYNNEI in the germline V gene. The CDR3 is 12 amino acids. With 4 bases removed from V and 11 bases from J, the gap between germline ends came to 9 bases. Here the CDR3 DNA reads TGTGCCAGCAGTGGAATGCGGACACCCCTCCACTTT. Protein product: CASSGMRTPLHF.

This chain joins TRBV6-5 and TRBJ2-1, with 9 bases aligning to TRBD1. The CDR3 extends over 16 amino acids. Germline values: CDR1 MNHEY, CDR2 SVGAGI. With 0 bases clipped from V and 2 bases from J, the junction kept 2 bases outside the gene matches. The CDR3 region has the DNA TGTGCCAGCAGTTACTCGGGACAGGGCCCCTACAATGAGCAGTTCTTC. Residues: CASSYSGQGPYNEQFF.

This clonotype was seen repeatedly, ten times or more. The V call is TRBV5-5, the J call TRBJ2-5; D not certain. Trimming pared 4 bases from V and 1 base from J, leaving 11 bases between. The CDR3 spans 14 residues. Germline values: CDR1 SGHKS, CDR2 YYEKEE (reference sequence). For the CDR3, the DNA is TGTGCCAGCAGCCAAACCGGCAGCCAAGAGACCCAGTACTTC. Translating gives CASSQTGSQETQYF.

There are a few counts of this clonotype. The rearrangement links TRBV6-1 to TRBJ1-5, with a possible D match to TRBD1 (5 bases). Trimming took off 3 bases at V and 3 bases at J, with 12 bases between the two ends. From germline, CDR1 is MNHNS and CDR2 SASEGT. The CDR3 runs to 15 residues. Written as DNA, the CDR3 is TGTGCCAGCAGTGAGGGGGGTTTCGCCAATCAGCCCCAGCATTTT. Protein sequence: CASSEGGFANQPQHF.

The rearrangement joins TRBV6-2 or TRBV6-3 to TRBJ2-2, with D uncertain. The CDR3 is 14 amino acids. Germline CDR1 reads MNHEY; CDR2 reads SVGEGT. Trimming removed 7 bases from V and 3 bases from J, with 12 bases in between. Here the CDR3 DNA reads TGTGCCAGCACCGTCGGACCGGACACCGGGGAGCTGTTTTTT. The encoded protein is CASTVGPDTGELFF.

This clonotype was seen at least ten times. The CDR3 reads CASRWGLSTDTQYF. Here the CDR3 DNA reads TGTGCCAGCCGTTGGGGGTTAAGCACAGATACGCAGTATTTT. This chain uses TRBV6-2 or TRBV6-3 with TRBJ2-3; perhaps D is TRBD1 or TRBD2 (5 bases each). The germline V gene encodes CDR1 MNHEY and CDR2 SVGEGT. The CDR3 runs 14 residues. V lost 8 bases, J lost 0 bases, and 12 bases lay in between.

This clonotype was seen ten or more times. The CDR3 DNA follows: TGTGCCAGCAGTGTAAGCAAGGGACAAAGCTATGGCTACACCTTC. It yields the protein CASSVSKGQSYGYTF. This chain uses TRBV6-1 with TRBJ1-2; tentative D call: TRBD1 (6 bases). Per germline, CDR1 MNHNS and CDR2 SASEGT. The CDR3 consists of 15 residues. Trimming took off 4 bases at V and 4 bases at J, with 16 bases between the two ends.

This clonotype has ten or more counts. This chain joins TRBV24-1 and TRBJ1-2; D is possibly TRBD1 (6 bases). The ends were cut back, 7 bases at V and 8 bases at J, with 13 bases in the middle. CDR1 and CDR2 (germline): KGHDR, SFDVKD. The CDR3 spans 12 residues. CDR3 coding DNA: TGTGCCACCAGCCCGGTCGGGGGCGGCTACACCTTC. The encoded protein is CATSPVGGGYTF.

The CDR3 coding sequence is TGTGCCAGCAGTGAATTGAAGAGCGGGGGGTGGGAGACCCAGTACTTC. Its protein is CASSELKSGGWETQYF. V usage is TRBV25-1 and J usage is TRBJ2-5; 9 positions match TRBD2. The germline gives CDR1 MGHDK, CDR2 SYGVNS. V lost 1 base, J lost 5 bases, and 8 bases stayed unmatched. The CDR3 covers 16 residues. Filled out from reference TRBV25-1 and TRBJ2-5, the complete variable domain reads EADIYQTPRYLVIGTGKKITLECSQTMGHDKMYWYQQDPGMELHLIHYSYGVNSTEKGDLSSESTVSRIRTEHFPLTLESARPSHTSQYLCASSELKSGGWETQYFGPGTRLLVL.

The chain is built from TRBV27 and TRBJ2-1, with TRBD2 identical over 11 bases. Trimming at V came to 7 bases and at J to 4 bases, leaving 6 bases not matched to a gene. The germline V gene has CDR1 MNHEY and CDR2 SMNVEV (reference sequence). The CDR3 loop spans 15 amino acids. CDR3 nucleotide sequence: TGTGCCAGCAACCCACTAGCGGGAGTTTACAATGAGCAGTTCTTC. Translating gives CASNPLAGVYNEQFF.

This clonotype occurred many times. V is TRBV5-1 and J is TRBJ2-7; possibly TRBD2 for D (5 bases). Germline values: CDR1 SGHRS, CDR2 YFSETQ. CDR3 size: 13 residues. Trimming stripped 5 bases from V and 5 bases from J, with 14 bases between. The CDR3 DNA is TGCGCCAGCAGTCATGGTGAGGGCCACGAGCAGTACTTC. Encoded protein: CASSHGEGHEQYF.

This sequence joins TRBV7-9 and TRBJ2-2; TRBD1 matches at 8 bases. Germline V gene lookup returns CDR1 SEHNR and CDR2 FQNEAQ (reference sequence). The CDR3 has 16 amino acids. Trimming at V came to 5 bases and at J to 4 bases, leaving 9 bases not matched to a gene. For the CDR3, the DNA is TGTGCCAGCAGCCCTCCGACAGGGGAAAGCACCGGGGAGCTGTTTTTT. Protein product: CASSPPTGESTGELFF. Full variable domain (remainder filled in from reference TRBV7-9 and TRBJ2-2): DTGVSQNPRHKITKRGQNVTFRCDPISEHNRLYWYRQTLGQGPEFLTYFQNEAQLEKSRLLSDRFSAERPKGSFSTLEIQRTEQGDSAMYLCASSPPTGESTGELFFGEGSRLTVL.

V is TRBV10-3 and J is TRBJ2-3; D uncertain. This CDR3 has 12 amino acids. Trimming shortened V by 7 bases and J by 6 bases, and 11 bases separated the two germline ends. Per the germline V gene, CDR1 is ENHRY and CDR2 is SYGVKD. The CDR3 here is CAITGSLDTQYF. DNA of the CDR3: TGTGCCATCACCGGGTCCCTTGATACGCAGTATTTT.

This clonotype has a count of ten or more. The rearrangement joins TRBV5-1 to TRBJ1-1; D ambiguous. Germline lookup yields CDR1 SGHRS and CDR2 YFSETQ. V gave up 7 bases and J gave up 1 base, with 17 bases separating them. CDR3 length equals 15 residues. CDR3 sequence reads: CASCPTRGRNTEAFF. Here the CDR3 DNA reads TGCGCCAGCTGCCCAACCAGAGGAAGGAACACTGAAGCTTTCTTT.

This clonotype has a count of ten or more. This rearrangement joins TRBV2 to TRBJ1-4; the match to TRBD1 covers 7 bases. The ends lost 4 bases at V and 8 bases at J; junction bases unmatched: 10. This CDR3 spans 15 amino acids. Germline V gene sequence: CDR1 SNHLY, CDR2 FYNNEI. The CDR3 reads CASSGETGSGEKLFF. CDR3 bases: TGTGCCAGCAGTGGAGAGACAGGGTCTGGAGAAAAACTGTTTTTT.

To note about this clonotype: Being one base from a much bigger clone, this may be a read error. The gene calls are TRBV5-5 and TRBJ1-2; D call uncertain. The V end was cut by 6 bases, the J end by 5 bases, with 14 bases between. Germline CDR1 and CDR2: SGHKS and YYEKEE (reference sequence). The CDR3 totals 13 residues. CDR3 nucleotides: TGTGCCAGCATCCCGGACGGTACTTATGGCTACACCTTC. This translates into CASIPDGTYGYTF.

Points on this clonotype: One base away lies a much larger clone, so this may be a sequencing read error. For the CDR3, the DNA is TGTGCCAGCAGGGACAGGTTTCTCTCCTACGAGCAGTGCTTC. This translates into CASRDRFLSYEQCF. The rearrangement joins TRBV2 to TRBJ2-7; 7 nucleotides agree with TRBD1. From germline, CDR1 is SNHLY and CDR2 FYNNEI. The CDR3 runs 14 residues.

The rearrangement uses TRBV6-1 and TRBJ1-1, with 7 bases that match TRBD1. Germline V gene data show CDR1 as MNHNS and CDR2 as SASEGT. V lost 6 bases to trimming and J lost 7 bases; unmatched junction nucleotides: 20. The CDR3 spans 17 residues. The CDR3 reads CASSPSAFDRAVGEAFF. The CDR3 nucleotides read TGTGCCAGCAGCCCCTCCGCCTTCGACAGGGCCGTGGGTGAAGCTTTCTTT.

This clonotype was counted between two and nine times. The V call is TRBV24-1, the J call TRBJ2-1, with TRBD1 identical over 10 bases. Trimming at V came to 4 bases and at J to 8 bases, leaving 10 bases not matched to a gene. CDR1 and CDR2 from the germline V gene are KGHDR and SFDVKD. The CDR3 is 16 amino acids. As DNA, the CDR3 is TGTGCCACCAGTGACGCCCGGACAGGGGGTAGGGATGAGCAGTTCTTC. Translation: CATSDARTGGRDEQFF.

The chain has TRBV5-1 and TRBJ2-2; 7 bases fit TRBD1. The CDR3 is made up of 17 amino acids. Germline values: CDR1 SGHRS, CDR2 YFSETQ. Trimming removed 4 bases from V and 0 bases from J; junction bases left unmatched: 9. The CDR3 DNA reads TGCGCCAGCAGCCTACAATACCAGGGGGCGAACACCGGGGAGCTGTTTTTT. Its translation is CASSLQYQGANTGELFF.

The chain employs TRBV18 and TRBJ2-5; D is unclear. Trimming took off 6 bases at V and 2 bases at J, with 16 bases between the two ends. The CDR3 is made up of 15 amino acids. Germline CDR1 and CDR2: KGHSH and LQKENI. In DNA form, the CDR3 reads TGTGCCAGCTCCCTTCAGTCTACCAGGCAAGAGACCCAGTACTTC. It translates to CASSLQSTRQETQYF.

This chain uses TRBV18 with TRBJ2-5; D is uncertain. The CDR3 sequence is 14 residues long. CDR1 KGHSH and CDR2 LQKENI come from the germline V gene. V lost 3 bases and J lost 2, with 10 bases in between. Here the CDR3 reads CASSPQELQETQYF. The CDR3 DNA follows: TGTGCCAGCTCACCTCAGGAACTTCAAGAGACCCAGTACTTC.

This clonotype occurred many times. This chain joins TRBV27 and TRBJ2-7; D perhaps matches TRBD1 (6 bases). The germline V and J ends were trimmed by 6 bases and 2 bases, with 20 bases remaining between them. The CDR3 length is 16 residues. CDR1 is MNHEY, CDR2 SMNVEV, per germline (reference sequence). CDR3 in amino acids: CASRISPGTSAYEQYF. In nucleotides, the CDR3 is TGTGCCAGCAGAATCTCTCCCGGGACAAGTGCCTACGAGCAGTACTTC.

This clonotype was detected many times. The chain recombines TRBV3-1 with TRBJ2-5; D is ambiguous. Germline loops: CDR1 LGHDT, CDR2 YNNKEL (reference sequence). V was shortened by 2 bases and J by 1 base, with 2 bases between the two germline ends. This CDR3 spans 12 amino acids. The CDR3 loop is CASSQSQETQYF. In DNA form, the CDR3 reads TGTGCCAGCAGCCAATCCCAAGAGACCCAGTACTTC.